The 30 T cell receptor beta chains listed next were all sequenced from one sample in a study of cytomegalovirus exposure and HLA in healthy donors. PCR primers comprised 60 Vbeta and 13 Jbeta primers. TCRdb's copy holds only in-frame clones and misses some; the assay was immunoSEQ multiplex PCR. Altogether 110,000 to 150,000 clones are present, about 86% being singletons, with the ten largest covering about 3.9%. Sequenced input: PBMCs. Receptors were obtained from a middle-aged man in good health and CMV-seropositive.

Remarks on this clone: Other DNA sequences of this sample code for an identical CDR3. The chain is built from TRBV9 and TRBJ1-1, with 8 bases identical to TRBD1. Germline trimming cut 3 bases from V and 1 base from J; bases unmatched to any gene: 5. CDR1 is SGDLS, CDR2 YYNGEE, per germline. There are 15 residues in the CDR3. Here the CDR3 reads CASSARTGTNTEAFF. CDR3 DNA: TGTGCCAGCAGCGCCCGGACAGGGACGAACACTGAAGCTTTCTTT.

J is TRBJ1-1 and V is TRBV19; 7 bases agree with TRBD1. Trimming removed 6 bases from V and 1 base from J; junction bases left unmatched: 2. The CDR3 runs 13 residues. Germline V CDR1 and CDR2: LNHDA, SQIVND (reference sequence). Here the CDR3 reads CASRHRGNTEAFF. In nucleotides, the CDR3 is TGTGCCAGTAGGCACAGGGGGAACACTGAAGCTTTCTTT.

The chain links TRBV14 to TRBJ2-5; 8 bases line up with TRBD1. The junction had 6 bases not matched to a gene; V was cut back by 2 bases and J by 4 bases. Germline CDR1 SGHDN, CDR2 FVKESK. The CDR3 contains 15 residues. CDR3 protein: CASSQRQGSLETQYF. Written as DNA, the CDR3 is TGTGCCAGCAGCCAACGACAGGGGTCCTTAGAGACCCAGTACTTC.

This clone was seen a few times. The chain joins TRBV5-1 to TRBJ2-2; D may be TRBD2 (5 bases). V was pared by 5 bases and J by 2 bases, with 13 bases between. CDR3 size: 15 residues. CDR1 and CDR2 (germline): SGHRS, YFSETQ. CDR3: CASSQRTGNTGELFF. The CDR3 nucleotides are TGCGCCAGCAGTCAAAGGACGGGAAACACCGGGGAGCTGTTTTTT.

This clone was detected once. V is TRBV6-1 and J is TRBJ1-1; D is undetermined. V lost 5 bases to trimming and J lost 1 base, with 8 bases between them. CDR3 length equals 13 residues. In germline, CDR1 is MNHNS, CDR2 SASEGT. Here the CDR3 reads CASSFFGNTEAFF. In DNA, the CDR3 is TGTGCCAGCAGTTTCTTCGGGAACACTGAAGCTTTCTTT.

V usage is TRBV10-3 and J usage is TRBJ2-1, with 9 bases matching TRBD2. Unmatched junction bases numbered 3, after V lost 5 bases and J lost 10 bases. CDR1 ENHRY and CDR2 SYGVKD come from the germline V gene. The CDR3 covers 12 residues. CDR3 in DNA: TGTGCCATCAGTATAGCGGGAGTAGAGCAGTTCTTC. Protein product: CAISIAGVEQFF.

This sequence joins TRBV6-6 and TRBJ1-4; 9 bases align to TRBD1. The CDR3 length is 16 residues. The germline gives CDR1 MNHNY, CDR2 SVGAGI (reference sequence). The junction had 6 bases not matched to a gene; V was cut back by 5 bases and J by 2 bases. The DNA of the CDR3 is TGTGCCAGCAGTCCCGGGACAGGGTTGACTAATGAAAAACTGTTTTTT. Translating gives CASSPGTGLTNEKLFF.

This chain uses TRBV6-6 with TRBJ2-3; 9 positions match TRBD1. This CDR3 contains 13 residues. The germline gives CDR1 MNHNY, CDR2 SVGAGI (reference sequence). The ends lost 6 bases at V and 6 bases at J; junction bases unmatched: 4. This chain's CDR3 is CASSPGTGDTQYF. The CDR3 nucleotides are TGTGCCAGCAGCCCCGGGACAGGGGATACGCAGTATTTT.

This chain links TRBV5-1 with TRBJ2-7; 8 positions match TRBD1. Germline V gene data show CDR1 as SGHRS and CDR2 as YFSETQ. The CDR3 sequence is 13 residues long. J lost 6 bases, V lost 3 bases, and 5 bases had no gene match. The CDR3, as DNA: TGCGCCAGCAGCTACTCGACAGGGGTCGAGCAGTACTTC. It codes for CASSYSTGVEQYF.

The CDR3 nucleotides are TGTGCCAGCAGTTACTCGGGACACCTCGAAGCTTTCTTT. This encodes CASSYSGHLEAFF. This chain links TRBV6-5 with TRBJ1-1; D perhaps matches TRBD1 (6 bases). From germline, CDR1 is MNHEY and CDR2 SVGAGI. V shed 0 bases and J shed 8 bases, with 10 bases lying between them. This CDR3 spans 13 amino acids.

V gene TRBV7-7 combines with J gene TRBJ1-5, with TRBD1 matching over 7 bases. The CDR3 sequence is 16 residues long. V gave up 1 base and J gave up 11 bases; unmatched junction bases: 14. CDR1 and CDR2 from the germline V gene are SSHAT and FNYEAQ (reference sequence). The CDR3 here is CASSLVYRVQGEAQHF. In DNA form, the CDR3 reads TGTGCCAGCAGCTTAGTATACAGAGTGCAGGGGGAGGCCCAGCATTTT.

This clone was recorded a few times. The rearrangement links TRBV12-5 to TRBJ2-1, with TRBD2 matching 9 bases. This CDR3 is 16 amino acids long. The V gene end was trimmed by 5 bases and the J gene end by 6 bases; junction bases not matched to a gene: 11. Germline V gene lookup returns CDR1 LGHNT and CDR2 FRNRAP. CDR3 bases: TGTGCTAGTGGTCTCCTTAGGGCTAGCGGGGTCAATGAGCAGTTCTTC. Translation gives CASGLLRASGVNEQFF.

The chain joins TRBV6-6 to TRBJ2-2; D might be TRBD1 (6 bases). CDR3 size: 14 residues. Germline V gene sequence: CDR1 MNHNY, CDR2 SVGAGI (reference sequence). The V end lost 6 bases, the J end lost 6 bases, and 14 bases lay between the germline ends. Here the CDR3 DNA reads TGTGCCAGCAGAGAAAACAGGGATCCCGGGGAGCTGTTTTTT. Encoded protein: CASRENRDPGELFF.

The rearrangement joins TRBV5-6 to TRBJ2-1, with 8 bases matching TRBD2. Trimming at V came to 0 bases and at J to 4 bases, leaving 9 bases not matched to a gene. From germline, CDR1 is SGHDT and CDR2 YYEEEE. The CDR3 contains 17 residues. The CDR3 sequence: CASSLEVIAGIYNEQFF. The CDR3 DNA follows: TGTGCCAGCAGCTTGGAAGTCATAGCGGGGATTTACAATGAGCAGTTCTTC.

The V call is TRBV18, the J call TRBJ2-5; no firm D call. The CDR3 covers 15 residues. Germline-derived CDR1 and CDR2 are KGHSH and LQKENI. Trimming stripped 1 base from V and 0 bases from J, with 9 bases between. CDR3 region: CASSPRRPNQETQYF. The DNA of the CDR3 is TGTGCCAGCTCACCACGCAGGCCAAACCAAGAGACCCAGTACTTC.

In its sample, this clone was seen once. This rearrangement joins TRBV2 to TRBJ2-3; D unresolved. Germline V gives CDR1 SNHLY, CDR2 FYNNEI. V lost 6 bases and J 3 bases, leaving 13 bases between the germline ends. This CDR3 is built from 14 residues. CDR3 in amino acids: CASSLVLETDTQYF. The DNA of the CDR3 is TGTGCCAGCAGCCTCGTGCTAGAAACAGATACGCAGTATTTT. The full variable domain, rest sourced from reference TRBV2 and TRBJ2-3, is EPEVTQTPSHQVTQMGQEVILRCVPISNHLYFYWYRQILGQKVEFLVSFYNNEISEKSEIFDDQFSVERPDGSNFTLKIRSTKLEDSAMYFCASSLVLETDTQYFGPGTRLTVL.

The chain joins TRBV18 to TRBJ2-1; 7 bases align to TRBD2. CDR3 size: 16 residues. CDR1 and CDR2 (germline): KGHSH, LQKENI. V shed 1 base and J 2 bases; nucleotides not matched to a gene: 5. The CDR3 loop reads CASSPQISGTYNEQFF. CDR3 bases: TGTGCCAGCTCACCACAGATCAGCGGGACCTACAATGAGCAGTTCTTC.

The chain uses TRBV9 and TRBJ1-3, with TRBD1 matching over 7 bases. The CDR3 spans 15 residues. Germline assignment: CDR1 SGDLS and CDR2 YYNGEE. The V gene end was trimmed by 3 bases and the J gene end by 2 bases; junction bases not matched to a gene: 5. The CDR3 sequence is CASSEPGTAGNTIYF. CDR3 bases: TGTGCCAGCAGCGAGCCCGGGACAGCTGGAAACACCATATATTTT.

The DNA for the CDR3 is TGTGCCAGCAGCGTACAGCTAGGAGACCAAGAGACCCAGTACTTC. As protein: CASSVQLGDQETQYF. The chain uses TRBV9 and TRBJ2-5; the D is unclear. Trimming pared 1 base from V and 0 bases from J, leaving 10 bases between. Looked up from germline, CDR1 is SGDLS and CDR2 is YYNGEE. CDR3 length: 15 amino acids.

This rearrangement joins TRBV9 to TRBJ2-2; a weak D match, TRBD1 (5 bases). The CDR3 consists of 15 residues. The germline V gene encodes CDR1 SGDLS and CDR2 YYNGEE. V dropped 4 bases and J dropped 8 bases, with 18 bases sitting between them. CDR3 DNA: TGTGCCAGCAGCTCCGTGGGGCAGGGCGCAGGGGAGCTGTTTTTT. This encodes CASSSVGQGAGELFF.

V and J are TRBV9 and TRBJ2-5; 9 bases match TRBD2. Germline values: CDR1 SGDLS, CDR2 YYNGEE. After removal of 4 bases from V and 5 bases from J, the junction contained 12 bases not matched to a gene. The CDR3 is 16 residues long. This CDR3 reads CASSLIAGALGETQYF. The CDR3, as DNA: TGTGCCAGCAGCCTCATAGCGGGAGCCCTTGGGGAGACCCAGTACTTC.

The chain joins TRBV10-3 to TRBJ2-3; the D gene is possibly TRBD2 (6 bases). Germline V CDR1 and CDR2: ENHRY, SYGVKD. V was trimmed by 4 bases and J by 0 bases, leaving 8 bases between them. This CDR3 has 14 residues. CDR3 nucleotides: TGTGCCATCAGTGTGGGGGGTAGCACAGATACGCAGTATTTT. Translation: CAISVGGSTDTQYF.

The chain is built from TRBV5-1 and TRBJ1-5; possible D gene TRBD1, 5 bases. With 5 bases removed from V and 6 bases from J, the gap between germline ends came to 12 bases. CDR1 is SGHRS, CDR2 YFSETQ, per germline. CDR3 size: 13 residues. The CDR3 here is CASRVGESQPQHF. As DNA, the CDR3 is TGCGCCAGCAGGGTAGGGGAAAGTCAGCCCCAGCATTTT.

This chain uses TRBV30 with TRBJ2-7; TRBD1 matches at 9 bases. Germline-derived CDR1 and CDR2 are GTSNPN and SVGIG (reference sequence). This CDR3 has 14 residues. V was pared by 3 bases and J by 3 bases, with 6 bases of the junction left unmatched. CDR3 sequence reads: CAWSAGTGNYEQYF. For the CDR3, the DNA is TGTGCCTGGAGCGCCGGGACAGGGAACTACGAGCAGTACTTC. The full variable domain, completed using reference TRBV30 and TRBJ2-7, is SQTIHQWPATLVQPVGSPLSLECTVEGTSNPNLYWYRQAAGRGLQLLFYSVGIGQISSEVPQNLSASRPQDRQFILSSKKLLLSDSGFYLCAWSAGTGNYEQYFGPGTRLTVT.

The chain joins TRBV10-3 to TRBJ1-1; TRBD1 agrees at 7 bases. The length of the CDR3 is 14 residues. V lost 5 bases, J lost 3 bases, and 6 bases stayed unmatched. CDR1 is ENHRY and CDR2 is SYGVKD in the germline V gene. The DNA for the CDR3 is TGTGCCATCAGTTCCACAGGGGTCGACACTGAAGCTTTCTTT. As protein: CAISSTGVDTEAFF.

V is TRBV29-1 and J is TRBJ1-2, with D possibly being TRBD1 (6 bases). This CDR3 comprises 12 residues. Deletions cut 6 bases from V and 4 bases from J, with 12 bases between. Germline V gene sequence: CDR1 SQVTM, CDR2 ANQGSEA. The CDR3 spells CSVRTEAYGYTF. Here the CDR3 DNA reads TGCAGCGTCAGGACAGAAGCCTATGGCTACACCTTC.

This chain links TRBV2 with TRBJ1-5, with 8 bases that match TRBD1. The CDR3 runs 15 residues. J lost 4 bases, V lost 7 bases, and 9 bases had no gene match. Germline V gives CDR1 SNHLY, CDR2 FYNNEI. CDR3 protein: CASTDTGGENQPQHF. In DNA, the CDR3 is TGTGCCAGCACTGACACAGGGGGAGAGAATCAGCCCCAGCATTTT.

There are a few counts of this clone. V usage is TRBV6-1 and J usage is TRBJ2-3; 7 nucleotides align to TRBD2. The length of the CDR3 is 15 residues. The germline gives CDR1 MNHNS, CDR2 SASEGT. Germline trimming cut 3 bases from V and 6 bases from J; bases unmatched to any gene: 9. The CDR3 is CASSDRWGGSDTQYF. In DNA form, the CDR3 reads TGTGCCAGCAGTGATAGGTGGGGGGGTTCGGATACGCAGTATTTT.

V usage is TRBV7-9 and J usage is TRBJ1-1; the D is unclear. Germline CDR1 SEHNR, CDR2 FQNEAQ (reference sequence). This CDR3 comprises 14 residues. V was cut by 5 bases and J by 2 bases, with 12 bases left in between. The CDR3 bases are TGTGCCAGCAGCCGTCCGCGGGCTAACACTGAAGCTTTCTTT. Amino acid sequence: CASSRPRANTEAFF.

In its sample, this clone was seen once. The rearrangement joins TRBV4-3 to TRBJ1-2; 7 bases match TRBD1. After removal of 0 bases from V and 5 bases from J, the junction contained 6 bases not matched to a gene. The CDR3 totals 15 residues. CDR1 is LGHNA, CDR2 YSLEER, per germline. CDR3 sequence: CASSQDSRTGYGYTF. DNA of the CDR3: TGCGCCAGCAGCCAAGATTCCCGGACAGGATATGGCTACACCTTC.